The entry below describes one TCR beta chain. Its specificity is unknown. This entry comes from a study of cytomegalovirus exposure and HLA in healthy donors. CDR3 size: 16 residues. With V trimmed by 0 bases and J by 3 bases, 5 bases remained unmatched. Germline assignment: CDR1 SGHTA and CDR2 FQGNSA. PCR used 60 Vbeta primers and 13 Jbeta primers. Some clones are missing from TCRdb's copy, which holds only in-frame ones; the method was immunoSEQ multiplex PCR. The sample is made up of around 44,000 clones, and the top ten hold 6% to 7% of it. Findings of the study overall: A later analysis linked fewer than 20,000 TCR beta sequences to HLA alleles at 0.05 false discovery rate. The authors excluded some V segments, including TRBV6-2 and TRBV6-3, as indistinguishable. For TCR beta chains, V- and J-gene trimming was later linked to a missense DCLRE1C variant. By a later analysis, the bulk of CMV-associated TCR beta chains appeared HLA-restricted.

The chain employs TRBV7-2 and TRBJ2-3; 8 nucleotides align to TRBD2. Sequenced input: PBMCs. This TCR came from a male donor in good health and CMV-seropositive. In DNA form, the CDR3 reads TGTGCCAGCAGCTTAGCGATGGGCGGGGGGACAGATACGCAGTATTTT. Amino acid sequence: CASSLAMGGGTDTQYF.